This is a list of T cell receptor beta chains from one sample in a study of OX40 agonist ivuxolimab in advanced cancers. Some clones are missing from TCRdb's copy, which holds only in-frame ones; the method was immunoSEQ multiplex PCR. Among more than 60,000 clones listed, more than 75% were seen once. Sample: CD4+ or CD8+ T cells sorted from blood, taken in a trial of the OX40 agonist ivuxolimab. The receptors come from an adult with an advanced solid tumor such as melanoma, head and neck, liver or kidney cancer. Both conserved end residues are part of each CDR3. A D gene is named only where the DNA matches it firmly. Not every row has a clone size; where given, it reads once, few, many or a size class.

j_call v_call d_call clone_size cdr3_length cdr3_nt cdr3_aa
TRBJ1-1 TRBV10-1 - - 15 TGCGCCAGCAGTGAGAGGGGTGCGTGGTACACTGAAGCTTTCTTT CASSERGAWYTEAFF
TRBJ2-3 TRBV5-5 TRBD2 - 17 TGTGCCAGCAGCTTGGGCGGCTTAGCGGGGACCACAGATACGCAGTATTTT CASSLGGLAGTTDTQYF
TRBJ2-3 TRBV29-1 - - 13 TGCAGCGGAGGGAGTGGGCGCACAGATACGCAGTATTTT CSGGSGRTDTQYF
TRBJ1-4 TRBV18 - - 13 TGTGCCAGCTCACCCAGGGTGGCGGAAAAACTGTTTTTT CASSPRVAEKLFF
TRBJ2-1 TRBV4-1 TRBD2 - 15 TGCGCCAGCCACCCGGGGGGAGGGTCCTACAATGAGCAGTTCTTC CASHPGGGSYNEQFF
TRBJ1-1 TRBV9 TRBD1 once 16 TGTGCCAGCAGCACCTCAGGGGGTGGGTGGAACACTGAAGCTTTCTTT CASSTSGGGWNTEAFF
TRBJ1-1 TRBV2 - few 13 TGTGCCAGCAGTGTGACGGTTTCCACTGAAGCTTTCTTT CASSVTVSTEAFF
TRBJ1-1 TRBV19 - - 15 TGTGCCAGTAGCCCGAGAGGTGCGTGGGGGACTGAAGCTTTCTTT CASSPRGAWGTEAFF
TRBJ1-2 TRBV19 TRBD1 - 13 TGTGCCAGTAGTATCCGGACAGGGCCAGGCTACACCTTC CASSIRTGPGYTF
TRBJ1-2 TRBV7-9 - - 16 TGTGCCAGCAGCTCCCCGGGACCCGCCGTTAACTATGGCTACACCTTC CASSSPGPAVNYGYTF
TRBJ1-1 TRBV6-6 - - 16 TGTGCCAGCAGCTCTCTTGGGACGCCTGTGAACACTGAAGCTTTCTTT CASSSLGTPVNTEAFF
TRBJ2-5 TRBV6-1 - - 17 TGTGCCAGCAGTGAACAACCCCCGGTGGGGGGCAGGGGGGCCCAGTACTTC CASSEQPPVGGRGAQYF
TRBJ2-2 TRBV29-1 - - 11 TGCAGCGTTGAAGGGGCCGGGGAGCTGTTTTTT CSVEGAGELFF
TRBJ2-7 TRBV7-3 TRBD1 - 13 TGTGCCAGCAGCAAACAGGGGGCCTACGAGCAGTACTTC CASSKQGAYEQYF
TRBJ2-7 TRBV7-2 TRBD2 - 15 TGTGCCAGCAGCTCGGGACTAGCGGCCGTCTACGAGCAGTACTTC CASSSGLAAVYEQYF
TRBJ2-5 TRBV7-3 - - 15 TGTGCCAGCAGCCACCAGGGTGGTGGGGTTGAGACCCAGTACTTC CASSHQGGGVETQYF
TRBJ2-5 TRBV9 - once 14 TGTGCCAGCAGCCCCGACTCCTACCAAGAGACCCAGTACTTC CASSPDSYQETQYF
TRBJ1-1 TRBV2 - - 13 TGTGCCAGCTCGGCGGGACTGAACACTGAAGCTTTCTTT CASSAGLNTEAFF
TRBJ2-7 TRBV6-5 - - 15 TGTGCCAGCAGTTCCCCCACAACGGCCTCCTACGAGCAGTACTTC CASSSPTTASYEQYF
TRBJ1-4 TRBV7-6 TRBD1 - 16 TGTGCCAGCAGCTCCAAGGGGGCGACGGCTAATGAAAAACTGTTTTTT CASSSKGATANEKLFF
TRBJ2-4 TRBV18 - - 14 TGTGCCAGCTCACCACCTGGGTCAAGCGACATTCAGTACTTC CASSPPGSSDIQYF
TRBJ2-7 TRBV27 - - 15 TGTGCCAGCAGTTCCTACCCGGGACCGTACTACGAGCAGTACTTC CASSSYPGPYYEQYF
TRBJ2-1 TRBV27 - - 15 TGTGCCAGCAGTCCCTGGGGTTTAGCCCTCAATGAGCAGTTCTTC CASSPWGLALNEQFF
TRBJ2-1 TRBV7-3 - few 11 TGTGCCAGCAGCTTAGGCAATGAGCAGTTCTTC CASSLGNEQFF
TRBJ1-2 TRBV6-5 TRBD1 - 16 TGTGCCAGCAGTTACTCAGGGACAGCGGCGATCTATGGCTACACCTTC CASSYSGTAAIYGYTF
TRBJ2-3 TRBV29-1 - - 14 TGCAGCGTTTCCGGACTTACGGGGACAGATACGCAGTATTTT CSVSGLTGTDTQYF
TRBJ2-3 TRBV27 TRBD2 - 17 TGTGCCAGCAGTCCCAGGCCGAGCGGGAGTGACGCAGATACGCAGTATTTT CASSPRPSGSDADTQYF
TRBJ1-3 TRBV9 - - 14 TGTGCCAGCAGCGTTATGGGTGAAGGAAACACCATATATTTT CASSVMGEGNTIYF
TRBJ1-5 TRBV18 - - 14 TGTGCCAGCTCACCAGGCCCTAGCAATCAGCCCCAGCATTTT CASSPGPSNQPQHF
TRBJ1-2 TRBV4-1 TRBD1 - 16 TGCGCCAGCAGCCAAGACTCAACAGGGGGCTATTATGGCTACACCTTC CASSQDSTGGYYGYTF
TRBJ1-2 TRBV7-9 - - 12 TGTGCCAGCAGCTTAGTGGGGGATGGCTACACCTTC CASSLVGDGYTF
TRBJ1-3 TRBV4-3 - - 16 TGCGCCAGCAGCCAAGAGTATGTGAGCTCTGGAAACACCATATATTTT CASSQEYVSSGNTIYF
TRBJ2-5 TRBV7-2 - once 13 TGTGCCAGCAGCTTATCCTACCAAGAGACCCAGTACTTC CASSLSYQETQYF
TRBJ2-1 TRBV6-6 TRBD1 - 16 TGTGCCACCGAAGGACAGGGGGCGGGCCCGTACAATGAGCAGTTCTTC CATEGQGAGPYNEQFF
TRBJ1-4 TRBV29-1 - - 12 TGCAGCGTGTGGGGGGGCGATGAAAAACTGTTTTTT CSVWGGDEKLFF
TRBJ2-5 TRBV18 - - 12 TGTGCCAGCTCACCTGAGGGGTTAAGAGGGTACTTC CASSPEGLRGYF
TRBJ1-1 TRBV2 TRBD1 few 21 TGTGCCAGCTTAGAGTTACGGAGACAGGGAAGCCTCCGAGAGCTGAGCACTGAAGCTTTCTTT CASLELRRQGSLRELSTEAFF
TRBJ2-5 TRBV5-6 - - 15 TGTGCCAGCAGCTTCTTCCAGGGATTGGTGGAGACCCAGTACTTC CASSFFQGLVETQYF
TRBJ2-7 TRBV6-1 - once 12 TGTGCCAGCAGTGAAAGGGGGTACGAGCAGTACTTC CASSERGYEQYF
TRBJ2-7 TRBV19 - - 15 TGTGCCAGTAGTATGCGCAGTGAGGGGACCTACGAGCAGTACTTC CASSMRSEGTYEQYF